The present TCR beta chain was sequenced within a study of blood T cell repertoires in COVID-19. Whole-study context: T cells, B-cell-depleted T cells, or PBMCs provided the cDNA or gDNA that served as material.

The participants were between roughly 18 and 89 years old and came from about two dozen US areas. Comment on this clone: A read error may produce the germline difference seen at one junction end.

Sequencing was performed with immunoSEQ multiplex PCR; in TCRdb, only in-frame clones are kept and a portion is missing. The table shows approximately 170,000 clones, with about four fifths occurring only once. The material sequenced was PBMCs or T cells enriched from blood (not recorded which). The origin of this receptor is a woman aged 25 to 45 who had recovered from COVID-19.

The CDR3 nucleotides are TGTGCCAGCAGATTCGGACAGGGGCTCGCTAACGAAAAACTGTTTTTT. Translating it yields CASRFGQGLANEKLFF. The V call is TRBV28, the J call TRBJ1-4; 9 bases map to TRBD1. The germline V gene has CDR1 MDHEN and CDR2 SYDVKM. CDR3 length: 16 amino acids.